The rows below give T cell receptor beta chains drawn from one sample of a study of glioma-infiltrating T cells after dendritic cell vaccination. TCRdb keeps only in-frame clones here, not all; method: immunoSEQ multiplex PCR. The data hold 50,000 to 65,000 clones, with about 84% observed a single time. The sequencing here drew on blood, taken after dendritic cell vaccination. Every receptor here comes from a human donor with glioblastoma. Each CDR3 is given with its conserved first and last residue. D genes are given only for firm matches. Size is stated for part of the rows, as once, few or many counts, or as a class when the clone is expanded.

D gene	J gene	V gene	clone size	CDR3 protein	CDR3 DNA
TRBD2	TRBJ2-1	TRBV9	few	CASSVGDSGVREQFF	TGTGCCAGCAGCGTAGGGGATAGCGGGGTCCGGGAGCAGTTCTTC
NA	TRBJ2-2	TRBV5-5	NA	CASSLAADRTTGELFF	TGTGCCAGCAGCTTGGCTGCGGACAGAACGACCGGGGAGCTGTTTTTT
NA	TRBJ1-6	TRBV7-2	few	CASSLSRQVNNSPLHF	TGTGCCAGCAGCTTAAGCAGGCAGGTTAATAATTCACCCCTCCACTTT
TRBD2	TRBJ2-5	TRBV6-5	NA	CASRQRGGEETQYF	TGTGCCAGCAGACAGCGGGGGGGCGAGGAGACCCAGTACTTC
TRBD2	TRBJ2-5	TRBV7-6	NA	CASSLIAGDQETQYF	TGTGCCAGCAGCTTAATAGCGGGGGACCAAGAGACCCAGTACTTC
NA	TRBJ1-3	TRBV30	few	CAWSDRGSGNTIYF	TGTGCCTGGAGTGACCGGGGCTCTGGAAACACCATATATTTT
NA	TRBJ2-3	TRBV7-3	NA	CASSLRAGRFDTQYF	TGTGCCAGCAGCTTAAGGGCGGGGAGGTTTGATACGCAGTATTTT
NA	TRBJ1-2	TRBV15	NA	CATSRDPETAPYGYTF	TGTGCCACCAGCAGAGATCCGGAGACAGCGCCCTATGGCTACACCTTC
NA	TRBJ1-5	TRBV23-1	NA	CASSQSGLQQPQHF	TGCGCCAGCAGTCAATCGGGCCTCCAGCAGCCCCAGCATTTT
TRBD1	TRBJ2-7	TRBV10-3	NA	CAISEHRDSSYEQYF	TGTGCCATCAGTGAGCACCGGGACAGTTCCTACGAGCAGTACTTC
TRBD1	TRBJ1-6	TRBV10-2	NA	CASSQGGESLHF	TGCGCCAGCAGCCAGGGGGGTGAATCCCTCCACTTT
TRBD1	TRBJ1-3	TRBV9	NA	CASSPYDRGGGNTIYF	TGTGCCAGCAGCCCATATGACAGGGGAGGAGGAAACACCATATATTTT
NA	TRBJ1-2	TRBV9	NA	CASSGGDGMNYGYTF	TGTGCCAGCAGCGGGGGGGACGGGATGAACTATGGCTACACCTTC
NA	TRBJ1-1	TRBV19	once	CASTSAGNTEAFF	TGTGCCAGTACCTCGGCGGGGAACACTGAAGCTTTCTTT
NA	TRBJ2-7	TRBV6-1	NA	CASSAAAKQYF	TGTGCCAGCAGTGCCGCAGCGAAGCAGTACTTC
NA	TRBJ2-7	TRBV6-5	NA	CASSWQGSAYEQYF	TGTGCCAGCAGTTGGCAGGGGTCGGCCTACGAGCAGTACTTC
NA	TRBJ2-2	TRBV7-9	NA	CASSKQMNTGELFF	TGTGCCAGCAGCAAACAGATGAACACCGGGGAGCTGTTTTTT
NA	TRBJ1-6	TRBV4-3	NA	CASSQDTLPLAGSYNSPLHF	TGCGCCAGCAGCCAAGATACCCTCCCGTTGGCAGGCTCCTATAATTCACCCCTCCACTTT
TRBD2	TRBJ2-2	TRBV10-3	NA	CAIRTSGGSGELFF	TGTGCCATCAGGACTAGCGGGGGTTCGGGGGAGCTGTTTTTT
TRBD2	TRBJ2-3	TRBV5-4	NA	CASSLADGGALTDTQYF	TGTGCCAGCAGCTTGGCTGACGGGGGGGCTTTAACAGATACGCAGTATTTT
TRBD2	TRBJ2-7	TRBV15	NA	CATSRGTSVPYEQYF	TGTGCCACCAGCAGGGGTACTAGCGTACCCTACGAGCAGTACTTC
NA	TRBJ2-6	TRBV7-6	NA	CASSLGTGVVGANVLTF	TGTGCCAGCAGCTTAGGAACGGGGGTGGTTGGGGCCAACGTCCTGACTTTC
NA	TRBJ2-1	TRBV19	few	CASSIAARLASNEQFF	TGTGCCAGTAGTATAGCCGCCCGCCTAGCGAGCAATGAGCAGTTCTTC
TRBD1	TRBJ1-1	TRBV9	NA	CASPIQGEGTNTEAFF	TGTGCCAGCCCCATACAGGGGGAGGGGACGAACACTGAAGCTTTCTTT
NA	TRBJ1-2	TRBV18	few	CASSPDPQRGYGYTF	TGTGCCAGCTCACCGGATCCCCAAAGAGGCTATGGCTACACCTTC
NA	TRBJ2-2	TRBV11-2	NA	CASSLGVFRENTGELFF	TGTGCCAGCAGCTTAGGAGTATTTCGGGAAAACACCGGGGAGCTGTTTTTT
TRBD2	TRBJ2-1	TRBV4-3	NA	CASSQIAGGDNEQFF	TGCGCCAGCAGCCAAATAGCGGGGGGGGACAATGAGCAGTTCTTC
NA	TRBJ2-7	TRBV2	NA	CAREGRSSYEQYF	TGTGCCAGAGAGGGTAGGAGCTCCTACGAGCAGTACTTC
NA	TRBJ2-7	TRBV27	NA	CASSPPGGIRTREQYF	TGTGCCAGCAGTCCACCAGGAGGGATTAGGACGCGCGAGCAGTACTTC
NA	TRBJ1-5	TRBV19	NA	CASGGIGQPQHF	TGTGCCAGTGGGGGGATAGGTCAGCCCCAGCATTTT
NA	TRBJ2-1	TRBV7-3	NA	CASSPRVTSEQFF	TGTGCCAGCAGCCCCCGAGTTACTAGTGAGCAGTTCTTC
NA	TRBJ1-3	TRBV7-9	once	CASRRDPMGRNTIYF	TGTGCCAGCCGCCGGGATCCGATGGGCAGAAACACCATATATTTT
TRBD1	TRBJ2-7	TRBV29-1	NA	CSVGDFRDRAYEQYF	TGCAGCGTGGGGGATTTTCGGGACAGGGCCTACGAGCAGTACTTC
NA	TRBJ2-3	TRBV7-3	NA	CASSSLGGSTDTQYF	TGTGCCAGCAGTTCCCTCGGGGGTAGCACAGATACGCAGTATTTT
NA	TRBJ2-6	TRBV7-8	NA	CASSLGAAGANVLTF	TGTGCCAGCAGCTTAGGGGCAGCTGGGGCCAACGTCCTGACTTTC
NA	TRBJ2-1	TRBV27	NA	CASSRGTFYSSYNEQFF	TGTGCCAGCAGTAGGGGGACATTCTATAGCTCCTACAATGAGCAGTTCTTC
NA	TRBJ1-2	TRBV19	NA	CASTSRMGGTNYGYTF	TGTGCCAGTACGTCAAGAATGGGGGGGACTAACTATGGCTACACCTTC
NA	TRBJ2-2	TRBV6-5	NA	CASTSTGELFF	TGTGCCAGCACCTCCACCGGGGAGCTGTTTTTT
TRBD1	TRBJ1-2	TRBV9	NA	CASSSHTGTGYGYTF	TGTGCCAGCAGCTCGCACACCGGGACAGGGTATGGCTACACCTTC
TRBD1	TRBJ1-2	TRBV27	NA	CASSYSGQTNYGYTF	TGTGCCAGCAGTTACTCGGGACAGACTAACTATGGCTACACCTTC
NA	TRBJ2-7	TRBV4-3	NA	CASSQAQAPYLYEQYF	TGCGCCAGCAGCCAAGCACAGGCACCCTACCTCTACGAGCAGTACTTC
TRBD1	TRBJ1-2	TRBV30	NA	CAWRISTGNIDYGYTF	TGTGCCTGGCGGATTTCGACAGGGAATATCGACTATGGCTACACCTTC
NA	TRBJ1-5	TRBV19	NA	CASSIDPNRVGNQPQHF	TGTGCCAGTAGTATAGATCCGAACAGGGTTGGCAATCAGCCCCAGCATTTT
NA	TRBJ1-1	TRBV9	NA	CASSFGQRTEAFF	TGTGCCAGCAGCTTTGGACAAAGGACTGAAGCTTTCTTT
NA	TRBJ2-2	TRBV9	once	CASSVATENTGELFF	TGTGCCAGCAGCGTAGCTACAGAAAACACCGGGGAGCTGTTTTTT
NA	TRBJ2-5	TRBV29-1	NA	CSVDPVSSLETQYF	TGCAGCGTTGACCCTGTGAGTTCTCTCGAGACCCAGTACTTC
TRBD1	TRBJ1-1	TRBV27	NA	CASSHIQGAVTEAFF	TGTGCCAGCAGTCACATACAGGGGGCGGTCACTGAAGCTTTCTTT
NA	TRBJ2-7	TRBV7-3	NA	CASSLTLAGEQYF	TGTGCCAGCAGCTTAACGCTTGCGGGAGAGCAGTACTTC
TRBD1	TRBJ1-4	TRBV2	NA	CASSEGTETTNEKLFF	TGTGCCAGCAGTGAGGGGACAGAGACAACTAATGAAAAACTGTTTTTT
NA	TRBJ2-6	TRBV7-6	NA	CAAVGLSGANVLTF	TGTGCTGCGGTCGGCCTCTCTGGGGCCAACGTCCTGACTTTC
NA	TRBJ1-6	TRBV7-3	NA	CASSLHSSYNSPLHF	TGTGCCAGCAGCTTACATAGCTCCTATAATTCCCCCCTCCACTTT
NA	TRBJ1-5	TRBV7-2	NA	CASSLFEAQPQHF	TGTGCCAGCAGCTTATTTGAGGCACAGCCCCAGCATTTT